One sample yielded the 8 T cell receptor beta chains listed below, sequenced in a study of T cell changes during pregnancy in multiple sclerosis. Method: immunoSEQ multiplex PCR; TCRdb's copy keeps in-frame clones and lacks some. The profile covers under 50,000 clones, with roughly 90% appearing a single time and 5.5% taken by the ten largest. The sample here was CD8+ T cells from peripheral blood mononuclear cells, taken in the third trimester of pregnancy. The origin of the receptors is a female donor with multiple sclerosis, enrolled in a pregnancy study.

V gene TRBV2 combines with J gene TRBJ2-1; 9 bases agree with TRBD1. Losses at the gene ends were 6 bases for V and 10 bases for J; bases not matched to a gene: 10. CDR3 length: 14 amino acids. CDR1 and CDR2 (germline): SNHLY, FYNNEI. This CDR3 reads CASRRTGAQGEQFF. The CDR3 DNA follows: TGTGCCAGCAGAAGGACAGGGGCTCAGGGGGAGCAGTTCTTC.

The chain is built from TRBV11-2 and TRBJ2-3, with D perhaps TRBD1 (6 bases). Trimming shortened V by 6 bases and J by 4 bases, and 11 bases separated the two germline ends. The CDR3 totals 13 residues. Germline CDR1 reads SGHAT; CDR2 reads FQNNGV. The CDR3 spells CASRLEGADTQYF. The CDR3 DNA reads TGTGCCAGCAGACTAGAGGGGGCAGATACGCAGTATTTT.

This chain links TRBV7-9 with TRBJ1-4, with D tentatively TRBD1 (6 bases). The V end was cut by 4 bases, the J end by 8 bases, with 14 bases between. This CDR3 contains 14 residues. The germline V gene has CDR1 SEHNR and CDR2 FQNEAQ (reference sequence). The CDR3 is CASSSQGVGEKLFF. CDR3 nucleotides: TGTGCCAGCAGCTCACAGGGCGTCGGGGAAAAACTGTTTTTT. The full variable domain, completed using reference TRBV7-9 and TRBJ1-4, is DTGVSQNPRHKITKRGQNVTFRCDPISEHNRLYWYRQTLGQGPEFLTYFQNEAQLEKSRLLSDRFSAERPKGSFSTLEIQRTEQGDSAMYLCASSSQGVGEKLFFGSGTQLSVL.

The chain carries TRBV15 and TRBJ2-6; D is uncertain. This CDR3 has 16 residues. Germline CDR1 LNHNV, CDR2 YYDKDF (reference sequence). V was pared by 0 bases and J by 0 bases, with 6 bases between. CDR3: CATSREWLSGANVLTF. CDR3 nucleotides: TGTGCCACCAGCAGAGAGTGGCTCTCTGGGGCCAACGTCCTGACTTTC.

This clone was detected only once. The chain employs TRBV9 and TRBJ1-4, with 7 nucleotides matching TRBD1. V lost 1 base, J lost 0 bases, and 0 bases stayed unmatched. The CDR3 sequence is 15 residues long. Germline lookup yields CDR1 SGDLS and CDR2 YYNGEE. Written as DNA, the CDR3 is TGTGCCAGCAGCGTAACAGGGGCAACTAATGAAAAACTGTTTTTT. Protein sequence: CASSVTGATNEKLFF.

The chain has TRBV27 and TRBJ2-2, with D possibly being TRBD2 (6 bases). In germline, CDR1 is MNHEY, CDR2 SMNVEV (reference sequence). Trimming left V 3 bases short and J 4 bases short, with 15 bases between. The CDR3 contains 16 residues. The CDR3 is CASSFLLGTSTGELFF. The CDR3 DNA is TGTGCCAGCAGTTTCCTACTCGGGACTTCCACCGGGGAGCTGTTTTTT.

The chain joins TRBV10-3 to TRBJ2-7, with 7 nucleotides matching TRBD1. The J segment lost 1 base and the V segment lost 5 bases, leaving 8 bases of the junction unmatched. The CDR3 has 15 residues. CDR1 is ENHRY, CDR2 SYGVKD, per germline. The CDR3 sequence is CAISYTQGKSYEQYF. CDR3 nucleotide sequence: TGTGCCATCAGTTATACACAGGGGAAATCCTACGAGCAGTACTTC.

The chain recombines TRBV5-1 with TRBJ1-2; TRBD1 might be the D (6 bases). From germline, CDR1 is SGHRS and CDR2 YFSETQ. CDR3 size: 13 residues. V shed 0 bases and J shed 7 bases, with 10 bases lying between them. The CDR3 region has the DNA TGCGCCAGCAGCTTGGACAGGGCCGGTGGCTACACCTTC. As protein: CASSLDRAGGYTF.